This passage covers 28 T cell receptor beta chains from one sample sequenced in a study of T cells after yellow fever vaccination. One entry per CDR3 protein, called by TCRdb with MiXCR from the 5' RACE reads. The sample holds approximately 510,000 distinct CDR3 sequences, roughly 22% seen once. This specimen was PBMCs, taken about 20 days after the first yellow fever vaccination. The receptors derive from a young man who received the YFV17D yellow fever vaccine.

The CDR3 region is CASLGGEPNYGYTF. The CDR3 coding sequence is TGTGCCAGTCTAGGGGGCGAACCTAACTATGGCTACACCTTC. The chain uses TRBV19 and TRBJ1-2; 7 bases are a match to TRBD1. The CDR3 is 14 residues long. Germline values: CDR1 LNHDA, CDR2 SQIVND (reference sequence). J lost 0 bases, V lost 8 bases, and 6 bases had no gene match.

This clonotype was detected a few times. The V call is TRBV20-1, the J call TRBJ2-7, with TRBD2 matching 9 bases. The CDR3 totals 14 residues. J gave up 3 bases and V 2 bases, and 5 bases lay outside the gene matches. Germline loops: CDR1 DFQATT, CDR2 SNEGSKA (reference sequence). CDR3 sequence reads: CSARKRGVLYEQYF. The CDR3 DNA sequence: TGCAGTGCTAGAAAGCGGGGGGTCCTCTACGAGCAGTACTTC.

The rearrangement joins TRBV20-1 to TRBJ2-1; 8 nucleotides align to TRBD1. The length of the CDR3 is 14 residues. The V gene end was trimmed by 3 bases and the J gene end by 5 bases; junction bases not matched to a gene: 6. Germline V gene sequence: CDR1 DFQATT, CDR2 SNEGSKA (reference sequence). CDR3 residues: CSASAWDRNNEQFF. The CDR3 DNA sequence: TGCAGTGCTAGTGCCTGGGACAGGAACAATGAGCAGTTCTTC.

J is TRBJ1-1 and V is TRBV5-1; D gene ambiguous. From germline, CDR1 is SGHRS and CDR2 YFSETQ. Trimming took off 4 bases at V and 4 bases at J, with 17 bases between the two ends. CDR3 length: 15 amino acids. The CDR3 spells CASSTDLTPTTEAFF. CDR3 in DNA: TGCGCCAGCAGCACGGACCTTACCCCAACCACTGAAGCTTTCTTT.

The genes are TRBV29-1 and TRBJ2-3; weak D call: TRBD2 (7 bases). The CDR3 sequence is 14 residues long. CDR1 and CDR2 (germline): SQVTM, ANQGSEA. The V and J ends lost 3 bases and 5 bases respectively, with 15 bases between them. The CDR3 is CSVDIRGAEDTQYF. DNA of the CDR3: TGCAGCGTTGATATCCGGGGGGCCGAAGATACGCAGTATTTT.

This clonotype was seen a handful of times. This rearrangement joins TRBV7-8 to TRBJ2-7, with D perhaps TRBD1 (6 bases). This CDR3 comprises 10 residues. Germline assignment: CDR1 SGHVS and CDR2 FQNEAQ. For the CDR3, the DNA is TGTGTCCAGGGGCTCTACGAGCAGTACGTC. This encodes CVQGLYEQYV.

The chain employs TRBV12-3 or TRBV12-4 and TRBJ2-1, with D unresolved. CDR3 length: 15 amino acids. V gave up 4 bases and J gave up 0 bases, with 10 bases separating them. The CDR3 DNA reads TGTGCCAGCAGTTCACCAGGTAGCTCCTACAATGAGCAGTTCTTC. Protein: CASSSPGSSYNEQFF.

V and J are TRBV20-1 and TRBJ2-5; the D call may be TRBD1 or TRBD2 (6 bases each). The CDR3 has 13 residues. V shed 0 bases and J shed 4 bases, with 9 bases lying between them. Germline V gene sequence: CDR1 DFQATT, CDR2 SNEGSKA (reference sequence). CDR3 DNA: TGCAGTGCTAGAGAAGGGGGGCGAGAGACCCAGTACTTC. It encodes CSAREGGRETQYF.

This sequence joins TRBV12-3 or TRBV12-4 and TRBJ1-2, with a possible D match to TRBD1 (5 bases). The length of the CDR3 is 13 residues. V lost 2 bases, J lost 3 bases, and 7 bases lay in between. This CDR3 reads CASSLSGHYGYTF. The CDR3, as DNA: TGTGCCAGCAGTTTATCGGGGCACTATGGCTACACCTTC.

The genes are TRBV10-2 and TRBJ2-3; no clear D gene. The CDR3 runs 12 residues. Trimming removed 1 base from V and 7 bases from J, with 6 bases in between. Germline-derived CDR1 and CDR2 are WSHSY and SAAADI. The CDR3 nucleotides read TGCGCCAGCAGTGAGTGGGGAAATACGCAGTATTTT. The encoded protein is CASSEWGNTQYF.

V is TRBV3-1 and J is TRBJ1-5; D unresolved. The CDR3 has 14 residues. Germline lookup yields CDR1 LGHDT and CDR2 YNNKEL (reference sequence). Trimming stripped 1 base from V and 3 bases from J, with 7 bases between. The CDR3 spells CASSQATDNQPQHF. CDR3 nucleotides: TGTGCCAGCAGCCAAGCTACAGACAATCAGCCCCAGCATTTT.

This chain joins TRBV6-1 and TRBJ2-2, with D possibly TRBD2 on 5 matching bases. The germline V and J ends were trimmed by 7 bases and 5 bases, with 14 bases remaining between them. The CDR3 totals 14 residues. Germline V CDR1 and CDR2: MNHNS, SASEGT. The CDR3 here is CASIGGSGTGELFF. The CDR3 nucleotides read TGTGCCAGCATAGGAGGTTCGGGTACCGGGGAGCTGTTTTTT.

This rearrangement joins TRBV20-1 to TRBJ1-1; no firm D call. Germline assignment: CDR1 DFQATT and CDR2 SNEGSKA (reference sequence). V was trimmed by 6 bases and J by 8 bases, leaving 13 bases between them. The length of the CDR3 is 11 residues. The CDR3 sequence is CSARLAGEAFF. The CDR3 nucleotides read TGCAGTGCCAGGCTGGCGGGAGAAGCTTTCTTT.

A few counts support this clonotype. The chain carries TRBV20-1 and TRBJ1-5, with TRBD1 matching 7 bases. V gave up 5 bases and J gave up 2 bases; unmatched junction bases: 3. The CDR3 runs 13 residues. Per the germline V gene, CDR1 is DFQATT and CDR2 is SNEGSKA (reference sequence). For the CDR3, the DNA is TGCAGTGCTCCCGACAGGGGCAATCAGCCCCAGCATTTT. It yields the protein CSAPDRGNQPQHF.

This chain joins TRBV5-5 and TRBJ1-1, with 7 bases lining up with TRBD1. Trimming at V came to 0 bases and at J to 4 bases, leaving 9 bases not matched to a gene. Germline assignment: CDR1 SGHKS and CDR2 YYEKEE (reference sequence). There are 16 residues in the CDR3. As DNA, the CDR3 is TGTGCCAGCAGCTTGGACTGGTCAGGGGGGCCCACTGAAGCTTTCTTT. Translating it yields CASSLDWSGGPTEAFF. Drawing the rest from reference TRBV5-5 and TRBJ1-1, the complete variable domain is DAGVTQSPTHLIKTRGQQVTLRCSPISGHKSVSWYQQVLGQGPQFIFQYYEKEERGRGNFPDRFSARQFPNYSSELNVNALLLGDSALYLCASSLDWSGGPTEAFFGQGTRLTVV.

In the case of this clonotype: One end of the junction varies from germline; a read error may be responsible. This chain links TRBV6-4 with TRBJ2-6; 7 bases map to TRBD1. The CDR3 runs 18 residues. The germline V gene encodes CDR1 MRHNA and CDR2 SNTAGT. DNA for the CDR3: TGTGCCTGCAGTCCGGGACAGACTTTTATCTCTGGGGCCAACGTCCTGACTTTC. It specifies CACSPGQTFISGANVLTF.

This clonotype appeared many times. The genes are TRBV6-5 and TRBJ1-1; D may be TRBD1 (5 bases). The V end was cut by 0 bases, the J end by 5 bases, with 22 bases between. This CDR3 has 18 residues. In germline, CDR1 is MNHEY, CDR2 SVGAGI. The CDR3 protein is CASSYSTSLGGGGTEAFF. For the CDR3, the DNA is TGTGCCAGCAGTTACTCGACAAGCCTCGGGGGAGGCGGGACTGAAGCTTTCTTT.

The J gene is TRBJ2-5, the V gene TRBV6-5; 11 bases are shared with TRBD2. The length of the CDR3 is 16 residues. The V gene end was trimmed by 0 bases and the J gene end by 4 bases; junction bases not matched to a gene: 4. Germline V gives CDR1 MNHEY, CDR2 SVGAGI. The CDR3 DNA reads TGTGCCAGCAGTTACTCAGCTAGCGGGGGGCTAGAGACCCAGTACTTC. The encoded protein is CASSYSASGGLETQYF.

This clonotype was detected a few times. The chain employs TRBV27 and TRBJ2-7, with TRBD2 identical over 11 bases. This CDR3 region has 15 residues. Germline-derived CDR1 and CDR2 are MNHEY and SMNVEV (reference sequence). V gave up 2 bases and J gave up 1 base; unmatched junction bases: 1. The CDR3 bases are TGTGCCAGCAGTTTACTAGCGGGGGGTTCCTACGAGCAGTACGTC. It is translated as CASSLLAGGSYEQYV.

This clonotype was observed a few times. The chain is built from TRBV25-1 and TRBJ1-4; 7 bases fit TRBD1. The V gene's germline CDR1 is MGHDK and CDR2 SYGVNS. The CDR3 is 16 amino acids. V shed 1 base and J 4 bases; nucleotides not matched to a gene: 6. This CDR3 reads CASSEFTGQINEKLFF. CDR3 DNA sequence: TGTGCCAGCAGTGAATTTACGGGACAGATTAATGAAAAACTGTTTTTT.

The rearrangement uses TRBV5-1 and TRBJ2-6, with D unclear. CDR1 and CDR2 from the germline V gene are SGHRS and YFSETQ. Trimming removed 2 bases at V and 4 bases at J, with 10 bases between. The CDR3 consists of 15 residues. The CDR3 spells CASSFPGSGANVLTF. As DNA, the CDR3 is TGCGCCAGCAGCTTCCCGGGCAGCGGGGCCAACGTCCTGACTTTC.

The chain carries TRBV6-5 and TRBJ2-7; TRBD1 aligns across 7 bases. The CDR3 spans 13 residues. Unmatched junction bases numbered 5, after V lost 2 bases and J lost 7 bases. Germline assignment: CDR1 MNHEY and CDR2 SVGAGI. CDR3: CASSYDRAWEQYF. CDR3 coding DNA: TGTGCCAGCAGTTACGACAGGGCGTGGGAGCAGTACTTC.

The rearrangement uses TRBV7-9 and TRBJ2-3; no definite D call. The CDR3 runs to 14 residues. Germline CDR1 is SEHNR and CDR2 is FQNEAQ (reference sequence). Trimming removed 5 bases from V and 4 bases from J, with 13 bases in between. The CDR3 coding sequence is TGTGCCAGCAGCGCGGCCCCAGTCCCAGATACGCAGTATTTT. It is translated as CASSAAPVPDTQYF.

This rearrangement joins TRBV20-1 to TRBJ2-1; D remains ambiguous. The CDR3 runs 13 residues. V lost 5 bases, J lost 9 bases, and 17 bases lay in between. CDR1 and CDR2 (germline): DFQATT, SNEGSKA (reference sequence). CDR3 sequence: CSAPRTVSSEQFF. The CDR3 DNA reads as TGCAGTGCTCCACGGACGGTGAGCAGTGAGCAGTTCTTC.

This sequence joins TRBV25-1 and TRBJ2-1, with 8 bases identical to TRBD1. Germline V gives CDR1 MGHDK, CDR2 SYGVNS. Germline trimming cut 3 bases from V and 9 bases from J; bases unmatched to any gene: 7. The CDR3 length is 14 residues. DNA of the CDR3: TGTGCCAGCAGTGATTCAGGGGGCTCGGGTGAGCAGTTCTTC. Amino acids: CASSDSGGSGEQFF.

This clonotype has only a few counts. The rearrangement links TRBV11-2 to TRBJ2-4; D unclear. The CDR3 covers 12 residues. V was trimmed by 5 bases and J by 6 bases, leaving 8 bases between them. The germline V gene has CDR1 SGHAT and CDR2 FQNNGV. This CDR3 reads CASSPTLNIQYF. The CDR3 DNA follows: TGTGCCAGCAGCCCTACCTTAAACATTCAGTACTTC.

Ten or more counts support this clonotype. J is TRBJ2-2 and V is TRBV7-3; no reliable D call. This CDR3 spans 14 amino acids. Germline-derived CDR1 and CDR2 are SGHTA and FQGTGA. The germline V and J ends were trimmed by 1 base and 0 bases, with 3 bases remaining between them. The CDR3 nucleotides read TGTGCCAGCAGCTTAAACACGAACACCGGGGAGCTGTTTTTT. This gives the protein CASSLNTNTGELFF. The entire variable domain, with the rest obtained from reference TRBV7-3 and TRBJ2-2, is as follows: GAGVSQTPSNKVTEKGKYVELRCDPISGHTALYWYRQSLGQGPEFLIYFQGTGAADDSGLPNDRFFAVRPEGSVSTLKIQRTERGDSAVYLCASSLNTNTGELFFGEGSRLTVL.

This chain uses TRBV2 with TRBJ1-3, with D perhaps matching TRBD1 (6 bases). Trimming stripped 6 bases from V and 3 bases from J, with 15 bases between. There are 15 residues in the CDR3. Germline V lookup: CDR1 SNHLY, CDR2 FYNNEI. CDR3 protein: CASRYRVRDGNTIYF. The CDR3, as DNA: TGTGCCAGCAGATACAGGGTTCGGGATGGAAACACCATATATTTT.